Listed below are T cell receptor beta chains from one sample, sequenced in a study of graft-versus-host responses after intestinal transplantation. Generated by immunoSEQ multiplex PCR, the TCRdb table keeps only in-frame clones and is missing some. This repertoire shows about 97,000 clones, around 90% found once; its top ten account for roughly a sixth. Sample: PBMCs, taken about 450 days after intestinal transplant. Source of these receptors: a human patient who received an intestinal transplant, so some T cells may come from the graft donor. The CDR3 runs from the conserved cysteine through the conserved F or W.

j_call | v_call | cdr3_aa
TRBJ2-1 | TRBV7-6 | CASSLGRHNEQFF
TRBJ1-6 | TRBV6-1 | CASSGKRLSSPLHF
TRBJ1-2 | TRBV7-9 | CASSPGQGENGYTF
TRBJ1-1 | TRBV5-4 | CASSYDREGLDSRAFF
TRBJ1-1 | TRBV5-6 | CASSAGTGNTEAFF
TRBJ1-1 | TRBV6-4 | CASSTGTEAFF
TRBJ2-3 | TRBV11-2 | CASSLTSGGADTQYF
TRBJ2-7 | TRBV11-2 | CASSLVYGYEQYF
TRBJ2-1 | TRBV19 | CASIGWTQDEQFF
TRBJ1-2 | TRBV5-6 | CASSPPHLGGYGYTF